The 18 T cell receptor beta chains below were found in one sample sequenced in a study of cytomegalovirus exposure and HLA in healthy donors. The primer mix had 60 Vbeta and 13 Jbeta primers. Produced via immunoSEQ multiplex PCR; TCRdb's table is partial and in-frame only. The data show some 86,000 clones, around 79% seen once. Sequencing was carried out using PBMCs. These receptors were obtained from a woman in her forties in good health and CMV-seropositive.

J is TRBJ2-7 and V is TRBV7-2; the match to TRBD2 covers 13 bases. Germline CDR1 reads SGHTA; CDR2 reads FQGNSA. The CDR3 spans 16 residues. V lost 3 bases to trimming and J lost 5 bases; unmatched junction nucleotides: 7. The CDR3 DNA reads TGTGCCAGCAGCTTCACGACTAGCGGGAGGCTACACGAGCAGTACTTC. It encodes CASSFTTSGRLHEQYF.

This clone was observed a few times. J is TRBJ2-7 and V is TRBV10-2; maybe TRBD1 (5 bases). The CDR3 runs 11 residues. CDR1 and CDR2 from the germline V gene are WSHSY and SAAADI. The ends were cut back, 4 bases at V and 5 bases at J, with 6 bases in the middle. The DNA of the CDR3 is TGCGCCAGCAGTGGGGGCCACGAGCAGTACTTC. Its protein is CASSGGHEQYF.

A note on this clone: The same CDR3 can be traced to other DNA sequences in this sample. The CDR3 region has the DNA TGTGCCAGCTCGCCGACAGGGGACACTGAAGCTTTCTTT. It yields the protein CASSPTGDTEAFF. The J gene is TRBJ1-1, the V gene TRBV18, with 8 nucleotides matching TRBD1. The V gene's germline CDR1 is KGHSH and CDR2 LQKENI. The CDR3 sequence is 13 residues long. V lost 6 bases and J lost 3; bases outside the gene matches: 3.

The genes are TRBV7-9 and TRBJ1-3, with a tentative D call TRBD1 (5 bases). CDR3 length: 17 amino acids. Germline CDR1 SEHNR, CDR2 FQNEAQ (reference sequence). Trimming stripped 0 bases from V and 2 bases from J, with 14 bases between. The CDR3 loop is CASSLAGLDITGNTIYF. DNA of the CDR3: TGTGCCAGCAGCTTAGCGGGGCTAGATATTACTGGAAACACCATATATTTT. Complete variable domain (other parts from reference TRBV7-9 and TRBJ1-3): DTGVSQNPRHKITKRGQNVTFRCDPISEHNRLYWYRQTLGQGPEFLTYFQNEAQLEKSRLLSDRFSAERPKGSFSTLEIQRTEQGDSAMYLCASSLAGLDITGNTIYFGEGSWLTVV.

The CDR3 region has the DNA TGTGCCAGCAGCGTCGGTGCGGAGGCGAGCACAGATACGCAGTATTTT. Its protein product is CASSVGAEASTDTQYF. V and J are TRBV9 and TRBJ2-3; tentatively, D is TRBD2 (5 bases). This CDR3 is built from 16 residues. Trimming shortened V by 2 bases and J by 0 bases, and 13 bases separated the two germline ends. CDR1 and CDR2 (germline): SGDLS, YYNGEE.

This clone has just one count. The chain uses TRBV19 and TRBJ1-5; 8 bases map to TRBD1. This CDR3 has 19 amino acids. CDR1 and CDR2 from the germline V gene are LNHDA and SQIVND (reference sequence). J was trimmed by 0 bases and V by 5 bases; bases with no gene match: 15. The CDR3 nucleotides read TGTGCCAGTAGTTTCCCCCGACAGGGGAGTATCGATAGCAATCAGCCCCAGCATTTT. This codes for CASSFPRQGSIDSNQPQHF.

This chain connects TRBV18 to TRBJ2-7; 10 bases fit TRBD2. The CDR3 extends over 14 amino acids. V dropped 6 bases and J dropped 5; count of bases not matched to a gene: 7. Germline V gives CDR1 KGHSH, CDR2 LQKENI. The CDR3 protein is CASSLTSGVDEQYF. In DNA, the CDR3 is TGTGCCAGCTCCCTAACTAGCGGGGTTGACGAGCAGTACTTC.

The chain employs TRBV27 and TRBJ1-1, with a possible D match to TRBD1 (5 bases). In germline, CDR1 is MNHEY, CDR2 SMNVEV (reference sequence). CDR3 length equals 13 residues. The V end lost 4 bases, the J end lost 7 bases, and 13 bases lay between the germline ends. The CDR3 DNA follows: TGTGCCAGCAGTTCAGGGTACCCAAATGAAGCTTTCTTT. Amino acids: CASSSGYPNEAFF.

This clone has a single count. V is TRBV7-9 and J is TRBJ1-5; tentative D call: TRBD1 (6 bases). The CDR3 runs to 15 residues. V shed 1 base and J shed 7 bases, with 14 bases lying between them. Germline CDR1 and CDR2: SEHNR and FQNEAQ (reference sequence). The CDR3 DNA reads TGTGCCAGCAGCTTAGTGGGGGGGCTGGGGCAGCCCCAGCATTTT. Its translation is CASSLVGGLGQPQHF.

The rearrangement uses TRBV11-2 and TRBJ1-2; no clear D. This CDR3 comprises 14 residues. CDR1 is SGHAT, CDR2 FQNNGV, per germline. V gave up 1 base and J gave up 4 bases, with 10 bases separating them. The DNA of the CDR3 is TGTGCCAGCAGCTTAGGTCGCGGCCTCTATGGCTACACCTTC. Translating it yields CASSLGRGLYGYTF.

The CDR3 here is CASSLRQGGYEQYF. The CDR3 nucleotides are TGCGCCAGCAGCTTGCGACAGGGAGGATACGAGCAGTACTTC. The rearrangement joins TRBV5-1 to TRBJ2-7; tentative D call: TRBD1 (7 bases). Trimming stripped 1 base from V and 4 bases from J, with 12 bases between. The CDR3 is 14 residues long. CDR1 SGHRS and CDR2 YFSETQ come from the germline V gene. The full variable domain, with the rest looked up from reference TRBV5-1 and TRBJ2-7, is KAGVTQTPRYLIKTRGQQVTLSCSPISGHRSVSWYQQTPGQGLQFLFEYFSETQRNKGNFPGRFSGRQFSNSRSEMNVSTLELGDSALYLCASSLRQGGYEQYFGPGTRLTVT.

The chain is built from TRBV5-6 and TRBJ1-2; the match to TRBD1 covers 7 bases. Germline-derived CDR1 and CDR2 are SGHDT and YYEEEE. The junction had 10 bases not matched to a gene; V was cut back by 3 bases and J by 5 bases. This CDR3 is 15 amino acids long. The CDR3 loop is CASSSGTVVGYGYTF. The CDR3 region has the DNA TGTGCCAGCAGCTCAGGGACAGTTGTAGGGTATGGCTACACCTTC.

This clone has just a few counts. The chain employs TRBV18 and TRBJ1-1, with D uncertain. V lost 6 bases to trimming and J lost 8 bases, with 16 bases between them. The CDR3 covers 13 residues. CDR1 is KGHSH and CDR2 is LQKENI in the germline V gene. CDR3 DNA: TGTGCCAGCTCCTGGGAGGGAGCCCCCGAAGCTTTCTTT. Residues: CASSWEGAPEAFF.

In its sample, this clone was seen a few times. The V gene is TRBV9, the J gene TRBJ1-1, with a tentative D call TRBD1 (6 bases). The length of the CDR3 is 13 residues. Germline V gene lookup returns CDR1 SGDLS and CDR2 YYNGEE. The V end lost 5 bases, the J end lost 4 bases, and 12 bases lay between the germline ends. Here the CDR3 DNA reads TGTGCCAGCAGTTCACCGGACAGCACTGAAGCTTTCTTT. Translated: CASSSPDSTEAFF.

This chain connects TRBV30 to TRBJ1-1, with D possibly TRBD1 on 5 matching bases. Per germline, CDR1 GTSNPN and CDR2 SVGIG (reference sequence). The ends were cut back, 6 bases at V and 6 bases at J, with 11 bases in the middle. This CDR3 contains 11 residues. CDR3 sequence: CACLWGSEAFF. DNA of the CDR3: TGTGCCTGCCTTTGGGGCTCTGAAGCTTTCTTT.

This clone was counted a single time. The chain combines TRBV6-1 with TRBJ2-7; D perhaps matches TRBD1 (6 bases). CDR1 and CDR2 (germline): MNHNS, SASEGT. The CDR3 runs to 13 residues. Trimming pared 9 bases from V and 2 bases from J, leaving 14 bases between. CDR3 sequence reads: CARQGQRPYEQYF. Written as DNA, the CDR3 is TGTGCCAGGCAAGGACAGAGACCCTACGAGCAGTACTTC.

This CDR3 is CASSQEWVAWVEGVDEQFF. In DNA form, the CDR3 reads TGCGCCAGCAGCCAAGAATGGGTAGCGTGGGTGGAGGGTGTGGATGAGCAGTTCTTC. J is TRBJ2-1 and V is TRBV4-1, with D perhaps TRBD2 (6 bases). The length of the CDR3 is 19 residues. The germline V and J ends were trimmed by 0 bases and 8 bases, with 26 bases remaining between them. The germline gives CDR1 MGHRA, CDR2 YSYEKL.

This clone was counted only a few times. The chain uses TRBV30 and TRBJ2-2; maybe TRBD1 (6 bases). This CDR3 is built from 11 residues. Trimming took off 6 bases at V and 6 bases at J, with 8 bases between the two ends. CDR1 is GTSNPN, CDR2 SVGIG, per germline (reference sequence). This chain's CDR3 is CACTGSGELFF. Here the CDR3 DNA reads TGTGCCTGCACAGGGTCCGGGGAGCTGTTTTTT. Full variable domain (rest looked up from reference TRBV30 and TRBJ2-2): SQTIHQWPATLVQPVGSPLSLECTVEGTSNPNLYWYRQAAGRGLQLLFYSVGIGQISSEVPQNLSASRPQDRQFILSSKKLLLSDSGFYLCACTGSGELFFGEGSRLTVL.